The entry below gives a single T cell receptor beta chain sequence along with its context. Its antigen is not known. The sample belongs to a study of CD8 T cells in Susac syndrome. Sequencing of TCR beta was performed on blood CD8+ T cells and on blood CD4+ T cells. FACS enriched CD8+ TEMRA cells, while bulk CD8+ and CD4+ were negatively isolated. Study-level findings and limits: The authors acknowledged that their TCR sequencing and HLA analysis involved a relatively small number of individuals.

Random-hexamer reverse transcription was applied to about 0.45 to 1 ug RNA. Multiplex immunoSEQ PCR targeted 54 Vbeta and 13 Jbeta TCR beta segments. TCRdb reprocessed the immunoSEQ multiplex PCR reads via MiXCR and lists one record per CDR3 protein. The sample consists of 100,000 to 150,000 distinct CDR3 sequences, around 94% of them appearing once. The sequenced material came from CD4+ T cells from PBMCs. This TCR came from a human donor in good health.

CDR3 in amino acids: CASSLAGITGELFF. The CDR3 nucleotides are TGTGCCAGCAGCCTGGCAGGGATCACCGGGGAGCTGTTTTTT. J is TRBJ2-2 and V is TRBV12-3 or TRBV12-4; D is perhaps TRBD1 (5 bases). Trimming cost V 6 bases and J 4 bases, with 12 bases left between them. The CDR3 spans 14 residues.